Sequencing of this T cell receptor (beta chain) was carried out in a study of vaccination and CD4 T cells after COVID-19. Sequenced with the Oncomine TCR Beta short-read assay was DNA taken from cultured CD4+ T cells. MiXCR was run by TCRdb on the PCR reads, yielding one entry per CDR3 protein. The sample shows approximately 12,000 distinct CDR3 sequences, about 50% of them seen only once. Treatment meaning: roughly 10-day PBMC culture with coronavirus spike peptide pools or control peptides (ViraFEST assay). Medium was half-exchanged with fresh IL-2 medium on days 3 and 7. V dropped 3 bases and J dropped 8; count of bases not matched to a gene: 4. The CDR3 sequence is 14 residues long. Germline loops: CDR1 SGHTA, CDR2 FQGTGA. Note on this clonotype: As yet, its antigen is unknown.

This chain joins TRBV7-3 and TRBJ2-1; 10 positions match TRBD1. The clonotype was recovered from a human donor who had recovered from COVID-19. Sequences were obtained from CD4+ T cells from blood, cultured in vitro. CDR3 amino acids: CASSLTGGFDEQFF. CDR3 DNA: TGTGCCAGCAGCTTGACAGGGGGCTTTGATGAGCAGTTCTTC.